This T cell receptor beta chain was captured in a study of blood T cells in healthy people across ages. Overall study results and limits: Estimates of diversity drawn from one million T cells were considered underestimates. Correlation between TCR beta diversity and naive T cell percentage was strong.

A J-beta primer mix and a sample-barcoded 5' primer were used in a second PCR of about 7 to 12 cycles. TCRdb re-derived calls from the 5' RACE reads in MiXCR, one entry per CDR3 protein. The sample holds some 640,000 distinct CDR3 sequences, around 45% seen once. This clonotype has a handful of counts. What it recognizes is unknown. The CDR3 contains 17 residues. The V gene's germline CDR1 is SGHTA and CDR2 FQGNSA. V shed 5 bases and J 3 bases; nucleotides not matched to a gene: 12. The sequenced material came from blood. The clonotype comes from a woman aged 55-69 years in good health. The V call is TRBV7-2, the J call TRBJ2-1, with 8 positions matching TRBD1. CDR3 nucleotide sequence: TGTGCCAGCAGCCCCAGCTATCCAGGGGGCATCTACAATGAGCAGTTCTTC. It yields the protein CASSPSYPGGIYNEQFF.